One sample yielded the 3 T cell receptor beta chains listed below, sequenced in a study of blood T cells in healthy people across ages. For the second PCR, which ran for about 7 to 12 cycles, a sample-barcoded 5' primer and a J-beta primer mix were used. Using its own MiXCR run on the 5' RACE reads, TCRdb lists one record per CDR3 protein. The repertoire holds roughly 1.4 million distinct CDR3 sequences, with 55% to 75% as singletons. The specimen was blood. Receptor source: a man aged 18 to 29 in good health.

This clonotype was seen a few times. J is TRBJ1-1 and V is TRBV10-3; D perhaps matches TRBD1 (5 bases). The CDR3 has 15 residues. Germline values: CDR1 ENHRY, CDR2 SYGVKD. The V end was cut by 6 bases, the J end by 0 bases, with 14 bases between. For the CDR3, the DNA is TGTGCCATCAGAGCCGACGACAGTCTGAACACTGAAGCTTTCTTT. Protein sequence: CAIRADDSLNTEAFF.

This clonotype has more than one count but fewer than ten. The chain employs TRBV3-1 and TRBJ2-5, with D maybe TRBD1 (5 bases). Between the trimmed V and J ends, which lost 0 bases and 4 bases, there was a span of 9 bases. Germline CDR1 LGHDT, CDR2 YNNKEL (reference sequence). The CDR3 totals 14 residues. The CDR3 nucleotides are TGTGCCAGCAGCCAAGATGACAGCCGAGAGACCCAGTACTTC. Translating it yields CASSQDDSRETQYF.

The chain links TRBV29-1 to TRBJ2-7; 11 bases map to TRBD2. J was trimmed by 1 base and V by 4 bases; bases with no gene match: 9. CDR1 is SQVTM and CDR2 is ANQGSEA in the germline V gene. The CDR3 extends over 16 amino acids. CDR3 sequence reads: CSVGGASGGLSYEQYF. CDR3 DNA sequence: TGCAGCGTTGGAGGGGCTAGCGGGGGGCTGTCCTACGAGCAGTACTTC.